This T cell receptor beta chain derives from a study of long-term antiretroviral therapy in people with HIV. The assay, immunoSEQ v3.0, was run at survey level. The protocol was immunoSEQ multiplex PCR, while the TCRdb copy is restricted to in-frame clones and leaves out a portion. This sample has 30,000 to 40,000 clones; around 75% occur once, and the top ten carry around 5.1%. Unmatched junction bases numbered 10, after V lost 4 bases and J lost 4 bases. The CDR3 is 17 residues long. Per germline, CDR1 LNHDA and CDR2 SQIVND (reference sequence). This clonotype was obtained from a man younger than 35 with HIV. The chain carries TRBV19 and TRBJ2-2; 9 bases line up with TRBD2. The material sequenced was unsorted PBMCs, taken 1.5 years after starting antiretroviral therapy. The CDR3 sequence: CASSTWIAGASTGELFF. The CDR3 nucleotides read TGTGCCAGTAGTACCTGGATAGCGGGAGCGAGCACCGGGGAGCTGTTTTTT.